This is a list of T cell receptor beta chains from one sample in a study of CD8 T cells in Susac syndrome. TCRdb used MiXCR to reprocess the immunoSEQ multiplex PCR reads, holding one entry per CDR3 protein. The repertoire holds 140,000 or so distinct CDR3 sequences, with approximately 95% as singletons. Sequencing used CD4+ T cells from PBMCs. These receptors came from a human donor with multiple sclerosis. Each CDR3 is given with its conserved first and last residue. The order of the fields is J gene, clone size, V gene, D gene, CDR3 DNA, CDR3 protein. A D gene is named only where the DNA matches it firmly. A clone size is listed for some rows: how often the clone was seen (once, few, many), or a class if it is expanded.

>TRBJ1-2|.|TRBV6-2/TRBV6-3|TRBD1
TGTGCCAGCAGACCCTCCGGGACAGGGAAATATGGCTACACCTTC
CASRPSGTGKYGYTF
>TRBJ2-7|.|TRBV29-1|TRBD2
TGCAGCGTTGAAGCATCGGGGGGGAAAGAGCAGTACTTC
CSVEASGGKEQYF
>TRBJ1-5|.|TRBV20-1|TRBD1
TGCAGTGCTGTCGGGCAGGGGGAACAGCCCCAGCATTTT
CSAVGQGEQPQHF
>TRBJ2-1|.|TRBV7-6|.
TGTGCCAGCAGCCTATCCAGCAATGAGCAGTTCTTC
CASSLSSNEQFF
>TRBJ2-7|.|TRBV4-3|.
TGCGCCAGCAGCCAAGATTACAGGGTAAACTACGAGCAGTACTTC
CASSQDYRVNYEQYF
>TRBJ2-3|.|TRBV20-1|.
TGCAGTGCTAGCGATCGTCGGACCACTAGCACAGATACGCAGTATTTT
CSASDRRTTSTDTQYF
>TRBJ2-7|.|TRBV20-1|TRBD2
TGCAGTGCTAGAGCGACCAGCGGGAATGCCTACGAGCAGTACTTC
CSARATSGNAYEQYF
>TRBJ2-1|.|TRBV24-1|TRBD2
TGTGCCACCAGTGACAGGAATCTAGCGGAGGGGAATGAGCAGTTCTTC
CATSDRNLAEGNEQFF
>TRBJ1-6|.|TRBV5-4|.
TGTGCCAGCAGCCCAGGCCCTAATAATTCACCCCTCCACTTT
CASSPGPNNSPLHF
>TRBJ2-1|once|TRBV11-2|.
TGTGCCAGCAGCTTAGCCGCACGGGATGAGCAGTTCTTC
CASSLAARDEQFF
>TRBJ2-7|.|TRBV20-1|.
TGCAGTGCTAGAGATTCTTGGACATCGAGAAGTCCCTACGAGCAGTACTTC
CSARDSWTSRSPYEQYF
>TRBJ2-3|few|TRBV29-1|.
TGCAGCGTTTCCCCCGACACAGATACGCAGTATTTT
CSVSPDTDTQYF
>TRBJ2-1|.|TRBV20-1|TRBD1
TGCAGTGCTAGACTCCGGGACAGGGTAGGCAATGAGCAGTTCTTC
CSARLRDRVGNEQFF
>TRBJ2-3|.|TRBV7-2|TRBD2
TGTGCCAGCAGCCGAAGACTAGCGGGGGAGTTCGCTAGCACAGATACGCAGTATTTT
CASSRRLAGEFASTDTQYF
>TRBJ1-1|.|TRBV20-1|.
TGCAGTGCTAGCAAGGGGGGCAGTGACACTGAAGCTTTCTTT
CSASKGGSDTEAFF
>TRBJ2-1|.|TRBV29-1|TRBD2
TGCAGCGTCGCCGGGACTACTACCTACAATGAGCAGTTCTTC
CSVAGTTTYNEQFF
>TRBJ1-2|.|TRBV5-1|.
TGCGCCAGCAGACCTCTTCCGGGATCCGGGGGCTACACCTTC
CASRPLPGSGGYTF
>TRBJ1-4|.|TRBV20-1|.
TGCAGTGCCAGCAGGGATCTGGGTAATGAAAAACTGTTTTTT
CSASRDLGNEKLFF
>TRBJ2-7|.|TRBV3-1|TRBD1
TGTGCCAGCAGCCCAGAGACAGGGAAAGAGCAGTACTTC
CASSPETGKEQYF
>TRBJ2-7|once|TRBV20-1|.
TGCAGTGCTAGAGATCTGCTCGGGGGAGACCTTTACGAGCAGTACTTC
CSARDLLGGDLYEQYF
>TRBJ1-1|.|TRBV30|TRBD1
TGTGCCTGGAGTGGTGACAGGGACACTGAAGCTTTCTTT
CAWSGDRDTEAFF
>TRBJ2-6|.|TRBV5-4|.
TGTGCCAGCAGCTTAAAGGGATCGACCGCCAACGTCCTGACTTTC
CASSLKGSTANVLTF
>TRBJ2-7|.|TRBV28|.
TGTGCCAGCAGTCTACCCGCAGGGCCCCCGGACCACGAGCAGTACTTC
CASSLPAGPPDHEQYF
>TRBJ2-3|once|TRBV7-2|TRBD2
TGTGCCAGCAACCCGGGACTAGCCACAGATACGCAGTATTTT
CASNPGLATDTQYF
>TRBJ2-7|.|TRBV14|TRBD2
TGTGCCAGCAGCCAAGTGGCGGGAGGGCTCTACGAGCAGTACTTC
CASSQVAGGLYEQYF
>TRBJ1-2|.|TRBV29-1|.
TGCAGCGTTGCGTTTTCGTCAGGCTACACCTTC
CSVAFSSGYTF
>TRBJ2-1|.|TRBV4-2|.
TGTGCCAGCAGCTTGGCCGGGACATACAATGAGCAGTTCTTC
CASSLAGTYNEQFF
>TRBJ1-1|.|TRBV3-1|.
TGTGCCAGCAGCCAATGGACGCCAACGGACACTGAAGCTTTCTTT
CASSQWTPTDTEAFF
>TRBJ1-1|.|TRBV27|.
TGTGCCAGCAGTTTCTCGCGGATCACTGAAGCTTTCTTT
CASSFSRITEAFF